What follows are 30 T cell receptor beta chains derived from one specimen sequenced in a study of T cell responses to AZD1222 COVID-19 vaccine. TCRdb keeps only in-frame clones here, not all; method: immunoSEQ multiplex PCR. Among 120,000 or so clones listed, around 86% were seen once. The sample consisted of peripheral blood, taken on day 0 of AZD1222 vaccination. Receptors were obtained from an adult in good health.

This clone has only one observation. CDR3 DNA sequence: TGTGCCAGCAGGGACAGGGGAAAAAATGAGCAGTTCTTC. This encodes CASRDRGKNEQFF. The chain links TRBV3-1 (or the pseudogene TRBV3-2) to TRBJ2-1, with 9 bases identical to TRBD1. CDR1 is LGHDT, CDR2 YNNKEL, per germline (reference sequence). The CDR3 contains 13 residues. J gave up 7 bases and V 6 bases, and 4 bases lay outside the gene matches.

The chain joins TRBV5-6 to TRBJ1-4; D remains unclear. V was shortened by 10 bases and J by 5 bases, with 21 bases between the two germline ends. Germline values: CDR1 SGHDT, CDR2 YYEEEE. The CDR3 has 15 residues. DNA for the CDR3: TGTGCCCCCACGGCCGGCCCGGGCGCGAATGAAAAACTGTTTTTT. Residues: CAPTAGPGANEKLFF. Variable domain in full (rest from reference TRBV5-6 and TRBJ1-4): DAGVTQSPTHLIKTRGQQVTLRCSPKSGHDTVSWYQQALGQGPQFIFQYYEEEERQRGNFPDRFSGHQFPNYSSELNVNALLLGDSALYLCAPTAGPGANEKLFFGSGTQLSVL.

The chain is built from TRBV28 and TRBJ1-4, with TRBD1 matching 9 bases. With 5 bases clipped from V and 6 bases from J, the junction kept 13 bases outside the gene matches. From germline, CDR1 is MDHEN and CDR2 SYDVKM. CDR3 length: 17 residues. CDR3 sequence: CASSGGWLQGADEKLFF. The CDR3 coding sequence is TGTGCCAGCAGTGGGGGATGGCTACAGGGGGCGGATGAAAAACTGTTTTTT.

This clone appeared once. This chain links TRBV7-8 with TRBJ2-7; possibly TRBD1 for D (6 bases). This CDR3 is built from 16 residues. In germline, CDR1 is SGHVS, CDR2 FQNEAQ. V was shortened by 5 bases and J by 1 base, with 18 bases between the two germline ends. CDR3 loop: CASSSRRDKPSYEQYF. CDR3 coding DNA: TGTGCCAGCAGCAGTAGACGGGACAAACCTTCCTACGAGCAGTACTTC.

The chain uses TRBV7-3 and TRBJ2-1; possibly TRBD1 for D (5 bases). This CDR3 spans 17 amino acids. Trimming removed 0 bases at V and 2 bases at J, with 14 bases between. Looked up from germline, CDR1 is SGHTA and CDR2 is FQGTGA. CDR3 amino acids: CASSLTGPGQTYNEQFF. DNA for the CDR3: TGTGCCAGCAGCTTAACGGGGCCGGGTCAGACCTACAATGAGCAGTTCTTC.

V gene TRBV28 combines with J gene TRBJ1-2, with 8 bases aligning to TRBD1. Germline CDR1 MDHEN, CDR2 SYDVKM. The CDR3 is made up of 18 amino acids. J gave up 1 base and V 1 base, and 11 bases lay outside the gene matches. The CDR3 loop is CASSLFYFRGRVNYGYTF. In nucleotides, the CDR3 is TGTGCCAGCAGTTTATTCTACTTCAGGGGGCGGGTTAACTATGGCTACACCTTC.

V and J are TRBV7-2 and TRBJ2-7, with unresolved D. Trimming removed 2 bases from V and 5 bases from J, with 4 bases in between. CDR1 and CDR2 from the germline V gene are SGHTA and FQGNSA. The length of the CDR3 is 11 residues. Here the CDR3 reads CASSLSNEQYF. The CDR3, as DNA: TGTGCCAGCAGCTTATCGAACGAGCAGTACTTC. Full variable domain (missing parts from reference TRBV7-2 and TRBJ2-7): GAGVSQSPSNKVTEKGKDVELRCDPISGHTALYWYRQSLGQGLEFLIYFQGNSAPDKSGLPSDRFSAERTGGSVSTLTIQRTQQEDSAVYLCASSLSNEQYFGPGTRLTVT.

The chain joins TRBV10-3 to TRBJ2-5, with 8 bases that match TRBD1. From germline, CDR1 is ENHRY and CDR2 SYGVKD. This CDR3 comprises 17 residues. V lost 2 bases, J lost 4 bases, and 12 bases stayed unmatched. In nucleotides, the CDR3 is TGTGCCATCAGTGAGCCGAGACAGGGGCCGAGGGGAGAGACCCAGTACTTC. It is translated as CAISEPRQGPRGETQYF.

V and J are TRBV27 and TRBJ1-4; TRBD1 might be the D (6 bases). The CDR3 spans 15 residues. Germline-derived CDR1 and CDR2 are MNHEY and SMNVEV (reference sequence). The V end was cut by 4 bases, the J end by 3 bases, with 12 bases between. CDR3 amino acids: CASSSPGESNEKLFF. CDR3 coding DNA: TGTGCCAGCAGTTCCCCAGGGGAATCTAATGAAAAACTGTTTTTT. Based on the CDR3 plus reference TRBV27 and TRBJ1-4, the full variable domain is EAQVTQNPRYLITVTGKKLTVTCSQNMNHEYMSWYRQDPGLGLRQIYYSMNVEVTDKGDVPEGYKVSRKEKRNFPLILESPSPNQTSLYFCASSSPGESNEKLFFGSGTQLSVL.

The gene calls are TRBV7-9 and TRBJ1-1; possibly TRBD1 for D (5 bases). The V gene lost 0 bases and the J gene lost 6 bases, with 14 bases spanning the gap. The CDR3 contains 15 residues. Germline V lookup: CDR1 SEHNR, CDR2 FQNEAQ (reference sequence). The DNA for the CDR3 is TGTGCCAGCAGCTTAGCCCCCCAGGGCGGGGCTGAAGCTTTCTTT. Its translation: CASSLAPQGGAEAFF.

This chain links TRBV18 with TRBJ1-2, with TRBD1 matching 7 bases. The V gene's germline CDR1 is KGHSH and CDR2 LQKENI. This CDR3 has 14 amino acids. Trimming removed 4 bases from V and 6 bases from J; junction bases left unmatched: 8. The CDR3 is CASSLGQAWDGYTF. The DNA of the CDR3 is TGTGCCAGCTCACTCGGACAGGCATGGGATGGCTACACCTTC.

The genes are TRBV7-2 and TRBJ2-7, with D uncertain. From germline, CDR1 is SGHTA and CDR2 FQGNSA. The CDR3 covers 13 residues. The germline V and J ends were trimmed by 0 bases and 3 bases, with 6 bases remaining between them. CDR3 sequence: CASSLAQHYEQYF. In DNA form, the CDR3 reads TGTGCCAGCAGCTTAGCCCAACACTACGAGCAGTACTTC.

V is TRBV24-1 and J is TRBJ2-1; 8 bases fit TRBD1. The germline gives CDR1 KGHDR, CDR2 SFDVKD. Trimming took 5 bases from V and 4 from J; bases not matched to a gene: 6. The length of the CDR3 is 15 residues. CDR3 sequence: CATSAQGQEYNEQFF. In nucleotides, the CDR3 is TGTGCCACCAGTGCCCAGGGACAGGAGTACAATGAGCAGTTCTTC.

The genes are TRBV28 and TRBJ2-2; no reliable D call. V was pared by 2 bases and J by 2 bases, with 18 bases between. The CDR3 totals 18 residues. Germline CDR1 MDHEN, CDR2 SYDVKM. CDR3 DNA: TGTGCCAGCAGTTTAATCCCAGGCATATTGGGAAACACCGGGGAGCTGTTTTTT. Amino acids: CASSLIPGILGNTGELFF.

The rearrangement links TRBV18 to TRBJ1-1, with 10 positions matching TRBD1. Germline CDR1 KGHSH, CDR2 LQKENI. With V trimmed by 4 bases and J by 1 base, 3 bases remained unmatched. The CDR3 has 15 amino acids. CDR3 region: CASSLTGGENTEAFF. CDR3 DNA sequence: TGTGCCAGCTCACTGACAGGGGGCGAGAACACTGAAGCTTTCTTT.

The chain recombines TRBV7-9 with TRBJ2-2, with 8 bases matching TRBD2. Germline lookup yields CDR1 SEHNR and CDR2 FQNEAQ (reference sequence). The ends lost 5 bases at V and 3 bases at J; junction bases unmatched: 8. This CDR3 has 16 amino acids. The CDR3 spells CASSPSGGGHTGELFF. In DNA, the CDR3 is TGTGCCAGCAGCCCGAGCGGGGGAGGGCACACCGGGGAGCTGTTTTTT.

This clone appeared once. CDR3 protein: CASSPTGLTGELFF. As DNA, the CDR3 is TGTGCCAGCTCACCGACCGGACTAACCGGGGAGCTGTTTTTT. This chain joins TRBV18 and TRBJ2-2; D is perhaps TRBD2 (6 bases). The germline gives CDR1 KGHSH, CDR2 LQKENI. The CDR3 sequence is 14 residues long. Trimming stripped 3 bases from V and 5 bases from J, with 10 bases between.

J is TRBJ1-6 and V is TRBV6-5; D ambiguous. Trimming left V 6 bases short and J 6 bases short, with 9 bases between. CDR1 and CDR2 (germline): MNHEY, SVGAGI. The CDR3 loop spans 13 amino acids. CDR3 nucleotide sequence: TGTGCCAGCAGCCCAGTGCCTAATTCACCCCTCCACTTT. It yields the protein CASSPVPNSPLHF.

The V and J genes are TRBV25-1 and TRBJ1-5; D unresolved. CDR1 and CDR2 (germline): MGHDK, SYGVNS. Between the trimmed V and J ends, which lost 2 bases and 0 bases, there was a span of 5 bases. CDR3 length: 14 amino acids. CDR3 coding DNA: TGTGCCAGCAGTGAAGCAGGTAGCAATCAGCCCCAGCATTTT. Translated, it gives CASSEAGSNQPQHF.

V is TRBV28 and J is TRBJ2-7; 8 nucleotides match TRBD1. The germline CDR1 and CDR2 sequences are MDHEN and SYDVKM. The junction had 6 bases not matched to a gene; V was cut back by 2 bases and J by 3 bases. This CDR3 is 15 amino acids long. In DNA, the CDR3 is TGTGCCAGCAGTTTAACCCCCGGACAGGGCTACGAGCAGTACTTC. Translating it yields CASSLTPGQGYEQYF.

This clone was detected only once. V is TRBV7-2 and J is TRBJ2-1; the D is unclear. V gave up 0 bases and J gave up 10 bases, with 4 bases separating them. This CDR3 spans 11 amino acids. CDR1 and CDR2 from the germline V gene are SGHTA and FQGNSA. CDR3 in amino acids: CASSLAQEQFF. The CDR3 DNA follows: TGTGCCAGCAGCTTAGCCCAGGAGCAGTTCTTC.

This chain joins TRBV30 and TRBJ1-1; unclear D gene. The germline CDR1 and CDR2 sequences are GTSNPN and SVGIG (reference sequence). V was clipped by 8 bases and J by 0 bases, with 13 bases between them. The length of the CDR3 is 13 residues. In nucleotides, the CDR3 is TGTGCCGGACGCCCACCGCTGAACACTGAAGCTTTCTTT. It translates to CAGRPPLNTEAFF.

The chain has TRBV18 and TRBJ1-2, with unresolved D. In germline, CDR1 is KGHSH, CDR2 LQKENI. Trimming left V 3 bases short and J 2 bases short, with 10 bases between. The CDR3 has 14 residues. The CDR3 region is CASSPSTENYGYTF. The DNA for the CDR3 is TGTGCCAGCTCACCCTCGACGGAGAACTATGGCTACACCTTC.

The genes are TRBV10-1 and TRBJ2-3, with TRBD2 identical over 12 bases. Germline lookup yields CDR1 WNHNN and CDR2 SYGVQD (reference sequence). CDR3 size: 18 residues. V gave up 0 bases and J gave up 4 bases; unmatched junction bases: 8. The CDR3 DNA is TGCGCCAGCAGTGAGTCGGCTAGCGGGAGGGCCGGTTCAGATACGCAGTATTTT. Encoded protein: CASSESASGRAGSDTQYF.

The chain recombines TRBV9 with TRBJ1-4, with 9 bases matching TRBD1. Germline assignment: CDR1 SGDLS and CDR2 YYNGEE. V shed 4 bases, J shed 7 bases, and the junction held 8 bases outside the gene matches. The CDR3 loop spans 15 amino acids. The CDR3 DNA is TGTGCCAGCAGCCCCCCGACAGGGGGGATTGAAAAACTGTTTTTT. Amino acid sequence: CASSPPTGGIEKLFF.

This chain connects TRBV19 to TRBJ2-5; the match to TRBD1 covers 7 bases. Germline loops: CDR1 LNHDA, CDR2 SQIVND (reference sequence). The V gene end was trimmed by 8 bases and the J gene end by 3 bases; junction bases not matched to a gene: 6. The CDR3 is 13 amino acids. Here the CDR3 reads CASQNGQEETQYF. The CDR3 nucleotides are TGTGCCAGTCAGAATGGACAGGAAGAGACCCAGTACTTC. Filled out from reference TRBV19 and TRBJ2-5, the complete variable domain reads DGGITQSPKYLFRKEGQNVTLSCEQNLNHDAMYWYRQDPGQGLRLIYYSQIVNDFQKGDIAEGYSVSREKKESFPLTVTSAQKNPTAFYLCASQNGQEETQYFGPGTRLLVL.

This clone was detected a few times. The V and J genes are TRBV29-1 and TRBJ2-5; 9 bases are a match to TRBD1. V gave up 3 bases and J gave up 4 bases; unmatched junction bases: 9. This CDR3 spans 15 amino acids. Per germline, CDR1 SQVTM and CDR2 ANQGSEA. This CDR3 is CSVDGGQGRGETQYF. The CDR3 bases are TGCAGCGTTGATGGGGGACAGGGAAGGGGAGAGACCCAGTACTTC.

The J gene is TRBJ1-5, the V gene TRBV6-6; D perhaps matches TRBD1 (5 bases). This CDR3 comprises 12 residues. Trimming removed 5 bases at V and 6 bases at J, with 8 bases between. Germline V gene sequence: CDR1 MNHNY, CDR2 SVGAGI (reference sequence). CDR3 sequence (DNA): TGTGCCAGCAGTCAGGGAACTCAGCCCCAGCATTTT. Amino acids: CASSQGTQPQHF.

The chain employs TRBV3-1 (or the pseudogene TRBV3-2) and TRBJ1-3; D may be TRBD1 (6 bases). CDR3 size: 14 residues. Germline CDR1 LGHDT, CDR2 YNNKEL (reference sequence). Deletions cut 4 bases from V and 4 bases from J, with 11 bases between. CDR3: CASSREGQGNTIYF. CDR3 DNA sequence: TGTGCCAGCAGCCGAGAAGGACAGGGAAACACCATATATTTT.

In its sample, this clone was seen once. The chain carries TRBV20-1 and TRBJ2-1; D is ambiguous. This CDR3 is built from 10 residues. Germline assignment: CDR1 DFQATT and CDR2 SNEGSKA (reference sequence). V was cut by 5 bases and J by 8 bases, with 7 bases left in between. CDR3 loop: CSASQDEQFF. CDR3 nucleotides: TGCAGTGCTTCCCAAGATGAGCAGTTCTTC.